These T cell receptor beta chains were read from a single sample in a study of blood T cell repertoires in COVID-19. Assay: immunoSEQ multiplex PCR; the TCRdb copy retains only in-frame clones and omits some. The sample holds some 460,000 clones; roughly 90% are singletons and the top ten take under 0.85%. The specimen sequenced was PBMCs or T cells enriched from blood (not recorded which). Receptors originate from a woman under 30 who had recovered from COVID-19. Each CDR3 is given with its conserved first and last residue. The order of the fields is D gene, clone size, V gene, J gene, CDR3 DNA, CDR3 protein. D genes are given only for firm matches. Size is omitted from some rows. Given values are once, few, many or a class for expanded clones.

>.|.|TRBV19|TRBJ1-2
TGTGCCAGTAGTATTCAACAGGGTGATGGCTACACCTTC
CASSIQQGDGYTF
>TRBD2|.|TRBV6-5|TRBJ2-7
TGTGCCAGCAGTTTCAAAGCGGGGGATAGCTCCTACGAGCAGTACTTC
CASSFKAGDSSYEQYF
>TRBD1|.|TRBV6-1|TRBJ1-5
TGTGCCAGCAGTGAACGTGACAGGGGTGTAGCCCAGCATTTT
CASSERDRGVAQHF
>.|once|TRBV3-1/TRBV3-2|TRBJ2-1
TGTGCCAGCAGCCGCCCGGGTATTTGGGGCCTCGATCACAATGAGCAGTTCTTC
CASSRPGIWGLDHNEQFF
>TRBD1|.|TRBV7-9|TRBJ2-5
TGTGCCAGCAGCTTGGGATCAGGGGGTCGGGAGACCCAGTACTTC
CASSLGSGGRETQYF
>.|.|TRBV6-5|TRBJ1-2
TGTGCCGGCAGGACGCTAGGGGTTAGCTATGGCTACACCTTC
CAGRTLGVSYGYTF
>TRBD1|once|TRBV6-5|TRBJ1-2
TGTGCGGGACAGGGGAGTCGGGGCTATGGCTACACCTTC
CAGQGSRGYGYTF
>.|few|TRBV30|TRBJ1-2
TGTGCCTGGAGTGCGGGGGGCGTTGGCTACACCTTC
CAWSAGGVGYTF
>.|.|TRBV21-1|TRBJ1-2
TGTGCCAGCAGCAAAGCAATAGGAACGGGGTACGGCTACACCTTC
CASSKAIGTGYGYTF
>TRBD1|.|TRBV18|TRBJ1-1
TGTGCCAGCTCACCCTTCGGGACAGGGGATACTGAAGCTTTCTTT
CASSPFGTGDTEAFF
>.|.|TRBV21-1|TRBJ2-7
TGTGCCAGCGGCGCACAGGAGCAGTACTTC
CASGAQEQYF
>.|.|TRBV15|TRBJ2-3
TGTGCCACCAGCAGAGATACAACAGGGAAAGATACGCAGTATTTT
CATSRDTTGKDTQYF
>TRBD1|once|TRBV19|TRBJ1-1
TGTGCCAGTAGTGCGCCTTGGGACAGCACGAACACTGAAGCTTTCTTT
CASSAPWDSTNTEAFF
>TRBD1|.|TRBV28|TRBJ2-5
TGTGCCAGCAGTTTTGGGACAGGGGTTCAAGAGACCCAGTACTTC
CASSFGTGVQETQYF
>.|many|TRBV7-9|TRBJ2-7
TGTGCCAGCAGTACCGGCGGACAGACCTCCTACGAGCAGTACTTC
CASSTGGQTSYEQYF
>.|few|TRBV2|TRBJ2-7
TGTGCCAGCAGCCCAAGAGCGCGGAGCTCCTACGAGCAGTACTTC
CASSPRARSSYEQYF
>.|.|TRBV5-4|TRBJ1-4
TGTGCCAGCAGCCTCTCCGGACTGGAAGAAAAACTGTTTTTT
CASSLSGLEEKLFF
>.|.|TRBV6-5|TRBJ1-2
TGTGCCAGCAGTTACTCCGAGTCGGGGGTCCAAGGCTACACCTTC
CASSYSESGVQGYTF
>TRBD2|.|TRBV7-9|TRBJ2-7
TGTGCCAGCAGCTGGATAGCGGGGCCTACCTACGAGCAGTACTTC
CASSWIAGPTYEQYF
>TRBD1|.|TRBV29-1|TRBJ1-1
TGCAGCGTCGACAGGGTTCTGAACACTGAAGCTTTCTTT
CSVDRVLNTEAFF
>TRBD1|.|TRBV7-2|TRBJ1-2
TGTGCCAGCAGCTTGAATCGAGCGGACAGGGGCTATGGCTACACCTTC
CASSLNRADRGYGYTF
>.|.|TRBV3-1/TRBV3-2|TRBJ1-2
TGTGCCAGCAGCCGTGTAGGTGGGGCAGCTAACTATGGCTACACCTTC
CASSRVGGAANYGYTF
>TRBD2|.|TRBV5-4|TRBJ2-1
TGTGCCAGCAGCCCGGGGGGACGGCGTTACAATGAGCAGTTCTTC
CASSPGGRRYNEQFF
>.|.|TRBV18|TRBJ1-4
TGTGCCAGCTCACGGGCAGCAACTAATGAAAAACTGTTTTTT
CASSRAATNEKLFF
>.|.|TRBV12-3/TRBV12-4|TRBJ1-1
TGTGCCACGTTCCAACAGGGTAACACTGAAGCTTTCTTT
CATFQQGNTEAFF
>TRBD1|.|TRBV12-3/TRBV12-4|TRBJ2-1
TGTGCCAGCAGTTCGGACAGGGCAGAGCAGTTCTTC
CASSSDRAEQFF
>.|.|TRBV9|TRBJ2-3
TGTGCCAGCAGCGTACAGGGGAGTACAGATACGCAGTATTTT
CASSVQGSTDTQYF
>TRBD2|.|TRBV30|TRBJ2-7
TGTGCCTGGAATGGAAATAGCGGGGGGGCCTACGAGCAGTACTTC
CAWNGNSGGAYEQYF
>.|.|TRBV28|TRBJ2-3
TGTGCCAGCACCTGGACTTACACAGATACGCAGTATTTT
CASTWTYTDTQYF
>.|.|TRBV15|TRBJ2-4
TGTGCCACCAGCAGAGACCCGCGGGTCCGTGGCAAAAACATTCAGTACTTC
CATSRDPRVRGKNIQYF
>TRBD1|.|TRBV30|TRBJ1-3
TGTGCCTGGAGTGGGGACAGGGTGGCTGGAAACACCATATATTTT
CAWSGDRVAGNTIYF
>.|.|TRBV18|TRBJ1-6
TGTGCCAGCTCACCACCAGGGGAATACTCACCCCTCCACTTT
CASSPPGEYSPLHF
>.|.|TRBV30|TRBJ2-1
TGTGCCTGGAGAGTGGAGTACAATGAGCAGTTCTTC
CAWRVEYNEQFF
>.|.|TRBV30|TRBJ2-2
TGTGCCTGGAGACAGGTTAACACCGGGGAGCTGTTTTTT
CAWRQVNTGELFF
>.|.|TRBV6-5|TRBJ1-2
TGTGCCAGCAGTTACTCGACAGGCTATGGCTACACCTTC
CASSYSTGYGYTF
>.|once|TRBV27|TRBJ2-6
TGTGCCAGCAGTTTCCGGGGGAGTGGGGCCAACGTCCTGACTTTC
CASSFRGSGANVLTF
>.|.|TRBV7-2|TRBJ2-5
TGTGCCAGCAGCTCGGCCCCTAGAGGGGGAACAGAGACCCAGTACTTC
CASSSAPRGGTETQYF
>.|.|TRBV24-1|TRBJ1-2
TGTGCCACCAGTGATTCGTTTGACTATGGCTACACCTTC
CATSDSFDYGYTF
>.|.|TRBV28|TRBJ1-5
TGTGCCAGCAGCTTAATAGGGGCGGTTAATAGCAATCAGCCCCAGCATTTT
CASSLIGAVNSNQPQHF
>.|.|TRBV3-1/TRBV3-2|TRBJ1-3
TGTGCCAGCAGCCAAGGTTCGTACGCGGGAAACACCATATATTTT
CASSQGSYAGNTIYF
>TRBD1|.|TRBV7-6|TRBJ1-1
TGTGCCAGCAGTCAGAGAACAGGGGGCGGAACTGAAGCTTTCTTT
CASSQRTGGGTEAFF